The T cell receptor beta chain under discussion was sequenced for a study of blood T cell repertoires in COVID-19. Study details: Acute and convalescent COVID-19 samples came from the United States, Italy and Spain. T cells, B-cell-depleted T cells, or PBMCs provided the cDNA or gDNA that served as material.

The germline CDR1 and CDR2 sequences are MNHEY and SVGAGI. J gave up 2 bases and V 6 bases, and 9 bases lay outside the gene matches. The CDR3 sequence is 15 residues long. In the study's own analysis: Reference gene primer amplification yielded estimated nucleated cell counts. Sequencing used immunoSEQ multiplex PCR; TCRdb keeps in-frame clones, though not all of them. V, J and clone size are taken as reported in that table, and D and trimming were inferred from the DNA itself. This table holds 200,000 or so clones, 65% to 90% found once. The receptor comes from a human donor in a cohort sampled during active COVID-19. This sequence joins TRBV6-5 and TRBJ2-7; 8 positions match TRBD1. The sequenced sample consisted of peripheral blood. In DNA form, the CDR3 reads TGTGCCAGCAGAATCAGACAGGGGATGACCTACGAGCAGTACTTC. Translating it yields CASRIRQGMTYEQYF.